The 18 T cell receptor beta chains presented below share a single source sample, sequenced in a study of technical replicates of blood from four donors. TCRdb's copy holds only in-frame clones and misses some; the assay was immunoSEQ multiplex PCR. The sample has 85,000 to 100,000 clones, 95% seen once. Sample: T cells isolated from PBMCs. The receptors originated from a human donor in good health.

V usage is TRBV6-4 and J usage is TRBJ1-3, with D perhaps TRBD1 (6 bases). The V end lost 0 bases, the J end lost 4 bases, and 13 bases lay between the germline ends. Per germline, CDR1 MRHNA and CDR2 SNTAGT. The CDR3 runs 16 residues. The CDR3 sequence: CASSDSSGVDGNTIYF. The CDR3 coding sequence is TGTGCCAGCAGTGACTCATCAGGGGTTGACGGAAACACCATATATTTT.

This clone appeared once. This chain uses TRBV4-2 with TRBJ2-2; weak D call: TRBD2 (5 bases). Germline values: CDR1 LGHNA, CDR2 YNFKEQ. CDR3 length: 17 amino acids. V was shortened by 1 base and J by 3 bases, with 15 bases between the two germline ends. In DNA form, the CDR3 reads TGTGCCAGCAGCCAAGGGTTGAGAGGGCGGTACACCGGGGAGCTGTTTTTT. This codes for CASSQGLRGRYTGELFF.

The chain is built from TRBV28 and TRBJ1-2; D might be TRBD1 (6 bases). Trimming left V 9 bases short and J 8 bases short, with 13 bases between. This CDR3 contains 11 residues. Per the germline V gene, CDR1 is MDHEN and CDR2 is SYDVKM. This CDR3 reads CASHDRWGYTF. The CDR3 region has the DNA TGTGCCAGTCATGACAGGTGGGGCTACACCTTC.

The rearrangement joins TRBV27 to TRBJ2-2; D is perhaps TRBD1 (6 bases). Germline CDR1 and CDR2: MNHEY and SMNVEV (reference sequence). The V end lost 1 base, the J end lost 1 base, and 22 bases lay between the germline ends. The CDR3 sequence is 20 residues long. CDR3 bases: TGTGCCAGCAGTTTATGGGGGCAGTCTCGAGCAGGGCAGAACACCGGGGAGCTGTTTTTT. This encodes CASSLWGQSRAGQNTGELFF.

The CDR3: CASSLGQLGNTIYF. The CDR3 nucleotides read TGTGCCAGCAGCTTAGGACAGCTAGGAAACACCATATATTTT. The chain carries TRBV7-9 and TRBJ1-3; a possible D gene is TRBD1 (5 bases). V lost 1 base, J lost 4 bases, and 8 bases lay in between. CDR1 is SEHNR and CDR2 is FQNEAQ in the germline V gene (reference sequence). The CDR3 is 14 residues long.

The rearrangement links TRBV6-5 to TRBJ2-7; 8 nucleotides match TRBD2. V trimming: 4 bases; J trimming: 0 bases; junction bases outside the gene matches: 2. Germline assignment: CDR1 MNHEY and CDR2 SVGAGI. This CDR3 has 14 residues. The CDR3 DNA reads TGTGCCAGCAGTTTTAGCGGGATCTCCTACGAGCAGTACTTC. Translated, it gives CASSFSGISYEQYF.

V gene TRBV19 combines with J gene TRBJ1-1, with D perhaps TRBD1 (5 bases). The CDR3 totals 15 residues. V lost 4 bases to trimming and J lost 0 bases, with 12 bases between them. The germline V gene encodes CDR1 LNHDA and CDR2 SQIVND (reference sequence). CDR3 region: CASSRLLGLNTEAFF. In DNA, the CDR3 is TGTGCCAGTAGTAGACTGCTGGGGCTGAACACTGAAGCTTTCTTT.

The chain couples TRBV6-1 to TRBJ2-5; TRBD1 matches 7 bases. CDR1 and CDR2 from the germline V gene are MNHNS and SASEGT. Trimming cost V 4 bases and J 4 bases; bases outside gene matches: 6. This CDR3 is 14 amino acids long. This CDR3 is CASSVTGRIETQYF. In DNA form, the CDR3 reads TGTGCCAGCAGTGTGACAGGGAGAATAGAGACCCAGTACTTC.

The CDR3 bases are TGTGCCAGTAGGACAGGAAGACTTGGGGTTTACAATGAGCAGTTCTTC. This sequence encodes CASRTGRLGVYNEQFF. The V gene is TRBV2, the J gene TRBJ2-1; 7 bases are shared with TRBD1. The CDR3 runs to 16 residues. CDR1 and CDR2 from the germline V gene are SNHLY and FYNNEI. Unmatched junction bases numbered 15, after V lost 9 bases and J lost 4 bases.

Concerning this clone itself: One junction end does not reproduce the germline sequence, and a read error may be involved. The chain carries TRBV2 and TRBJ1-5; a weak D match, TRBD1 (6 bases). Germline V gives CDR1 SNHLY, CDR2 FYNNEI. The CDR3 has 14 residues. CDR3 DNA sequence: TGTGCCGGCAGAATGGAACCTCAGGGGTTATCCCAGCATTTT. Translation gives CAGRMEPQGLSQHF. Filled out from reference TRBV2 and TRBJ1-5, the complete variable domain reads EPEVTQTPSHQVTQMGQEVILRCVPISNHLYFYWYRQILGQKVEFLVSFYNNEISEKSEIFDDQFSVERPDGSNFTLKIRSTKLEDSAMYFCAGRMEPQGLSQHFGDGTRLSIL.

The table lists this clone with a few counts. The chain combines TRBV4-1 with TRBJ2-7; D perhaps matches TRBD2 (5 bases). With 1 base removed from V and 2 bases from J, the gap between germline ends came to 15 bases. The germline V gene has CDR1 MGHRA and CDR2 YSYEKL. This CDR3 is built from 16 residues. This CDR3 reads CASSQGLSGNPYEQYF. For the CDR3, the DNA is TGCGCCAGCAGCCAAGGTTTGTCGGGGAACCCCTACGAGCAGTACTTC.

The rearrangement links TRBV5-6 to TRBJ1-1; maybe TRBD1 (6 bases). Germline assignment: CDR1 SGHDT and CDR2 YYEEEE. The CDR3 has 16 amino acids. V was clipped by 4 bases and J by 0 bases, with 16 bases between them. CDR3 sequence reads: CASSPGGPSLNTEAFF. The CDR3 DNA is TGTGCCAGCAGCCCGGGGGGGCCTTCTTTGAACACTGAAGCTTTCTTT.

The chain employs TRBV30 and TRBJ2-1; no definite D call. The germline V and J ends were trimmed by 0 bases and 5 bases, with 5 bases remaining between them. This CDR3 is 12 amino acids long. CDR1 is GTSNPN, CDR2 SVGIG, per germline (reference sequence). For the CDR3, the DNA is TGTGCCTGGAGTGTACAAGACAATGAGCAGTTCTTC. The encoded protein is CAWSVQDNEQFF.

The chain is built from TRBV11-3 and TRBJ2-3, with 7 bases fitting TRBD1. This CDR3 region has 13 residues. After removal of 5 bases from V and 14 bases from J, the junction contained 13 bases not matched to a gene. The germline CDR1 and CDR2 sequences are SGHNT and YENEEA. CDR3 in DNA: TGTGCCAGCAGCGAAGGGGGCAGCGCCTTAAGGTATTTT. Translated, it gives CASSEGGSALRYF.

V is TRBV7-9 and J is TRBJ2-1; 8 nucleotides align to TRBD2. Trimming took 0 bases from V and 9 from J; bases not matched to a gene: 13. The CDR3 consists of 17 residues. CDR1 SEHNR and CDR2 FQNEAQ come from the germline V gene (reference sequence). The CDR3 loop reads CASSLALATGRAGEQFF. The CDR3 coding sequence is TGTGCCAGCAGCTTAGCCCTGGCTACCGGGAGGGCCGGTGAGCAGTTCTTC.

This rearrangement joins TRBV7-2 to TRBJ2-7; weak D call: TRBD2 (6 bases). The CDR3 extends over 17 amino acids. The V gene lost 2 bases and the J gene lost 2 bases, with 19 bases spanning the gap. Per germline, CDR1 SGHTA and CDR2 FQGNSA. This chain's CDR3 is CASSLTSSREAAYEQYF. The DNA of the CDR3 is TGTGCCAGCAGCTTAACTAGCTCCCGCGAAGCAGCCTACGAGCAGTACTTC.

The chain joins TRBV4-1 to TRBJ1-2; 8 bases align to TRBD1. The V and J ends lost 4 bases and 6 bases, in that order; junction bases with no gene match: 10. CDR1 is MGHRA, CDR2 YSYEKL, per germline. The CDR3 sequence is 15 residues long. The CDR3 DNA sequence: TGCGCCAGCAGCCCCAATGTCGGACAGGGAAATGGCTACACCTTC. Its protein is CASSPNVGQGNGYTF.

The CDR3 sequence: CSVPGLAGQETQYF. The CDR3, as DNA: TGCAGCGTCCCGGGACTAGCGGGCCAAGAGACCCAGTACTTC. The chain joins TRBV29-1 to TRBJ2-5; 12 positions match TRBD2. Trimming removed 6 bases from V and 1 base from J; junction bases left unmatched: 3. CDR3 length: 14 residues. The germline V gene has CDR1 SQVTM and CDR2 ANQGSEA.